These 21 T cell receptor beta chains were all obtained from the same sample, sequenced in a study of breast tumors, draining lymph nodes, adjacent tissues listed by TCRdb under 2016. The library was built by means of multiplex PCR. Sequencing was performed on an Illumina HiSeq 2000. TCRdb reprocessed the public reads (quality trimming at Q25 with fastp, clone calling with MiXCR) and kept in-frame beta chains. Rows with one shared CDR3 protein collapse into an entry with the most common genes and DNA. The table for this sample lists 140,000 or so distinct CDR3 sequences; roughly 33% of them were counted only once. The ten largest clones represent approximately 2.2% of the sample. The axillary draining lymph nodes of breast cancer patients were the source of the lymph node samples. The sample taken for sequencing was axillary lymph node tissue. Receptors originate from a female donor with breast cancer. Some clones in this sample may be carry-over from other donors' samples.

This clonotype has ten or more counts. The chain is built from TRBV14 and TRBJ2-2; tentatively, D is TRBD1 or TRBD2 (5 bases each). The ends were cut back, 1 base at V and 1 base at J, with 13 bases in the middle. Germline V gene sequence: CDR1 SGHDN, CDR2 FVKESK. The CDR3 length is 17 residues. The CDR3 here is CASSQVKIGGNTGELFF. CDR3 bases: TGTGCCAGCAGCCAAGTGAAGATTGGGGGGAACACCGGGGAGCTGTTTTTT.

This clonotype was recorded a few times. The chain employs TRBV28 and TRBJ1-4; D perhaps matches TRBD1 (6 bases). The V gene lost 8 bases and the J gene lost 6 bases, with 19 bases spanning the gap. The CDR3 has 15 amino acids. CDR1 is MDHEN and CDR2 is SYDVKM in the germline V gene. The CDR3 loop is CASGLAGVNHEKLFF. As DNA, the CDR3 is TGTGCCAGCGGGTTGGCAGGGGTAAATCATGAAAAACTGTTTTTT.

V gene TRBV9 combines with J gene TRBJ2-7; D unresolved. Trimming left V 1 base short and J 6 bases short, with 23 bases between. There are 17 residues in the CDR3. CDR1 and CDR2 (germline): SGDLS, YYNGEE. The CDR3 here is CASSVNRDQRITSEQYV. CDR3 sequence (DNA): TGTGCCAGCAGCGTAAACAGAGACCAAAGGATCACCTCCGAGCAGTACGTC.

This clonotype was observed a handful of times. A much larger clone lies a single base off, so this may be a read error. The chain links TRBV20-1 to TRBJ2-5, with TRBD2 as a possible D gene (5 bases). This CDR3 spans 17 amino acids. The germline V gene has CDR1 DFQATT and CDR2 SNEGSKA (reference sequence). V shed 2 bases and J shed 1 base, with 20 bases lying between them. CDR3 DNA: TGCAGTGCTAGAATCGGTCTAGCCCAGACAAGCCAAGAGACCCAGTACTTC. This codes for CSARIGLAQTSQETQYF.

At least ten counts were recorded for this clonotype. The chain combines TRBV20-1 with TRBJ1-2; possible D gene TRBD1, 5 bases. The CDR3 has 12 residues. The V gene's germline CDR1 is DFQATT and CDR2 SNEGSKA (reference sequence). V gave up 6 bases and J gave up 7 bases, with 15 bases separating them. The DNA of the CDR3 is TGCAGTGCGGGGGGGGGAAACGCTGGCTACACCTTC. It encodes CSAGGGNAGYTF.

This clonotype was seen a handful of times. This sequence joins TRBV28 and TRBJ2-7; 11 bases align to TRBD1. V lost 6 bases and J lost 7; bases outside the gene matches: 11. Germline CDR1 and CDR2: MDHEN and SYDVKM. CDR3 size: 15 residues. Here the CDR3 reads CASRGGGQGGSEQYF. The CDR3 bases are TGTGCCAGCAGGGGGGGGGGACAGGGGGGGAGTGAGCAGTACTTC.

This clonotype was recorded many times. The rearrangement links TRBV30 to TRBJ2-1, with D unclear. There are 12 residues in the CDR3. Germline V CDR1 and CDR2: GTSNPN, SVGIG (reference sequence). Trimming removed 1 base from V and 7 bases from J, with 8 bases in between. CDR3 DNA sequence: TGTGCCTGGAGTGCTCTCCTTAATGAGCAGTTCTTC. Translating gives CAWSALLNEQFF.

This clonotype was seen repeatedly, ten times or more. In nucleotides, the CDR3 is TGTGCCAGCAGGACTAGCACCTACGAGCAGTACGTC. This translates into CASRTSTYEQYV. This rearrangement joins TRBV6-1 to TRBJ2-7, with 7 bases that match TRBD2. V lost 6 bases, J lost 2 bases, and 1 base stayed unmatched. The CDR3 consists of 12 residues. The germline gives CDR1 MNHNS, CDR2 SASEGT.

This clonotype is labeled as medium-sized. V gene TRBV15 combines with J gene TRBJ2-5; D is possibly TRBD1 (5 bases). Germline V gene sequence: CDR1 LNHNV, CDR2 YYDKDF (reference sequence). Trimming shortened V by 0 bases and J by 5 bases, and 13 bases separated the two germline ends. The CDR3 runs to 15 residues. CDR3 region: CATSRDLSGSETQYF. The CDR3 DNA reads as TGTGCCACCAGCAGAGATCTATCAGGGTCGGAGACCCAGTACTTC.

The chain joins TRBV11-2 to TRBJ1-6, with D unclear. The CDR3 has 16 residues. Looked up from germline, CDR1 is SGHAT and CDR2 is FQNNGV. Trimming took off 2 bases at V and 0 bases at J, with 8 bases between the two ends. CDR3 loop: CASSLLRSSYNSPLHF. CDR3 nucleotides: TGTGCCAGCAGCTTACTCAGGAGCTCCTATAATTCACCCCTCCACTTT.

The chain joins TRBV20-1 to TRBJ2-2; 7 positions match TRBD2. Germline V lookup: CDR1 DFQATT, CDR2 SNEGSKA (reference sequence). The CDR3 contains 13 residues. Here the CDR3 reads CNRGELPTGELFF. The CDR3 DNA follows: TGCAACCGGGGGGAGCTCCCCACCGGGGAGCTGTTTTTT.

The sample holds one count of this clonotype. This chain links TRBV5-1 with TRBJ1-2, with 12 bases that match TRBD1. The CDR3 covers 15 residues. J gave up 3 bases and V 4 bases, and 4 bases lay outside the gene matches. Germline V CDR1 and CDR2: SGHRS, YFSETQ. The CDR3 nucleotides are TGCGCCAGCAGCGGGGGGACAGGGGGCTACTATGGCTACACCTTC. Amino acid sequence: CASSGGTGGYYGYTF.

This clonotype has ten or more counts. A much larger clone is a single base away; this may be a read error. The chain recombines TRBV5-6 with TRBJ2-7, with 7 bases lining up with TRBD1. Germline CDR1 and CDR2: SGHDT and YYEEEE. V trimming: 4 bases; J trimming: 6 bases; junction bases outside the gene matches: 4. The CDR3 extends over 12 amino acids. The CDR3 loop is CASSITGAEQYF. The DNA of the CDR3 is TGTGCCAGCAGCATAACAGGGGCCGAGCAGTACTTC.

The chain has TRBV6-6 and TRBJ1-1; D ambiguous. Germline CDR1 is MNHNY and CDR2 is SVGAGI (reference sequence). The V and J ends lost 6 bases and 7 bases respectively, with 12 bases between them. This CDR3 contains 12 residues. The CDR3 region has the DNA TGTGCCAGCAGCGACGGGAAGGGTGAAGCTTTCTTT. Protein: CASSDGKGEAFF.

This clonotype was detected only once. One end of the junction fails to match germline, which may point to a read error. V gene TRBV3-1 combines with J gene TRBJ1-2; no clear D gene. The V gene's germline CDR1 is LGHDT and CDR2 YNNKEL (reference sequence). CDR3 length: 14 amino acids. CDR3 region: CASSHSPKLDGYNF. CDR3 bases: TGCGCCAGCAGCCATTCCCCTAAGTTGGATGGCTACAACTTC.

This chain links TRBV7-3 with TRBJ1-1; D gene ambiguous. V was cut by 3 bases and J by 4 bases, with 12 bases left in between. CDR1 is SGHTA, CDR2 FQGTGA, per germline. The CDR3 is 14 amino acids. The CDR3 bases are TGTGCCAGCAGCTTCACGGATGACGGCACTGAAGCTTTCTTT. It encodes CASSFTDDGTEAFF.

Only a few counts were recorded for this clonotype. V and J are TRBV5-4 and TRBJ1-5; maybe TRBD1 (6 bases). V gave up 3 bases and J gave up 7 bases, with 11 bases separating them. The germline CDR1 and CDR2 sequences are SGHNT and YYREEE (reference sequence). The CDR3 loop spans 13 amino acids. The CDR3 region is CASSSGVRQPQHF. DNA for the CDR3: TGTGCCAGCAGCTCAGGGGTGCGACAGCCCCAGCATTTT.

There are many counts of this clonotype. This CDR3 reads CASSPGIEGYTF. The CDR3 DNA follows: TGTGCCAGCAGCCCCGGCATTGAGGGCTACACCTTC. The chain combines TRBV6-2 or TRBV6-3 with TRBJ1-2, with unresolved D. This CDR3 has 12 amino acids. V was cut by 6 bases and J by 8 bases, with 13 bases left in between. Germline-derived CDR1 and CDR2 are MNHEY and SVGEGT.

The chain couples TRBV7-2 to TRBJ2-7, with 11 bases aligning to TRBD2. Trimming took 5 bases from V and 0 from J; bases not matched to a gene: 6. The CDR3 is 16 residues long. Germline CDR1 and CDR2: SGHTA and FQGNSA. CDR3 sequence: CASSPTSGGSSYEQYV. CDR3 bases: TGTGCCAGCAGCCCAACTAGCGGGGGTAGCTCCTACGAGCAGTACGTC.

This clonotype was observed at least ten times. This chain joins TRBV5-8 and TRBJ1-5; D is uncertain. CDR3 length equals 14 residues. Trimming took off 0 bases at V and 4 bases at J, with 8 bases between the two ends. In germline, CDR1 is SGHTS, CDR2 YDEGEE. In DNA form, the CDR3 reads TGTGCCAGCAGCTTGGACGGATTTAATCAGCCCCAGCATTTT. The encoded protein is CASSLDGFNQPQHF.

Comments on this clonotype: Being one base from a much bigger clone, this may be a read error. The chain uses TRBV11-2 and TRBJ2-5, with D hard to call. The end of the DNA is better explained by TRBJ2-7, so the J call may be wrong. Germline loops: CDR1 SGHAT, CDR2 FQNNGV. The CDR3 is made up of 13 amino acids. In nucleotides, the CDR3 is TGTGCCAGCAGCTTAGATCCAACCTCCGAGCAGTACTTC. Protein product: CASSLDPTSEQYF.